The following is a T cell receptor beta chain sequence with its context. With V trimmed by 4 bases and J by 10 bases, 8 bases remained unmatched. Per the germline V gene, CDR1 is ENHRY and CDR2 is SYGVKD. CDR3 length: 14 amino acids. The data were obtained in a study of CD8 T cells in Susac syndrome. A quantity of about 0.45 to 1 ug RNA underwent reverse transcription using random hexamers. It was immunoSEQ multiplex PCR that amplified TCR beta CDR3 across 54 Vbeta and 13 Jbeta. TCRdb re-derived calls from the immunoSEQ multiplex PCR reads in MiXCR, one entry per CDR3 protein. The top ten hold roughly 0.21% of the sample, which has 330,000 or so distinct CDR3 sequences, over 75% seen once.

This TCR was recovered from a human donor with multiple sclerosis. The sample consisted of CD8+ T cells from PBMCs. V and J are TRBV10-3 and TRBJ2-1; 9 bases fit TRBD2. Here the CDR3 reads CAISVLAGKNEQFF. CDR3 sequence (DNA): TGTGCCATCAGTGTTCTAGCGGGGAAAAACGAGCAGTTCTTC.